This T cell receptor (beta chain) was captured in a study of Ad26.COV2.S vaccination and SARS-CoV-2 variants. Clones were sequenced by immunoSEQ multiplex PCR, and TCRdb holds only the in-frame ones, with some missing. The sample holds roughly 350,000 clones; roughly 90% are singletons and the top ten take 9.5% to 12%. There are a few counts of this clone. The antigen remains unidentified. Study-level points and caveats: Researchers cautioned that TCR breadth and depth analyses may have underestimated total T cell responses. Participants in the vaccine arm had higher spike-specific TCR breadth; placebo recipients had lower.

Trimming removed 0 bases at V and 4 bases at J, with 10 bases between. This CDR3 comprises 14 residues. The V gene's germline CDR1 is LGHNA and CDR2 YSLEER. Treatment of the sample: roughly 20 received Ad26.COV2.S at low or high dose, single or two shots; about 5 received placebo; per-sample allocation not given. Vaccine and placebo recipients were sampled on day 63 after the first injection. V and J are TRBV4-3 and TRBJ2-7; D call uncertain. The sample here was peripheral blood, taken in a trial of Ad26.COV2.S vaccine versus placebo. The clonotype was recovered from a person between 18 and 65 years old who received the Ad26.COV2.S COVID-19 vaccine or a placebo. The CDR3 region has the DNA TGCGCCAGCAGCCAAGACGCAGGCCCATACGAGCAGTACTTC. Amino acids: CASSQDAGPYEQYF.